The sequence of this T cell receptor beta chain was determined in a study of blood T cells in healthy people across ages. Study-wide results and limits: No conclusive comparison of naive versus antigen-experienced cells was possible with unsorted PBMCs.

Alongside a J-beta primer mix, a sample-barcoded 5' primer served in a second PCR lasting roughly 6 to 11 cycles. TCRdb analysed the 5' RACE reads with MiXCR anew, one entry per CDR3 protein. Among 1,500,000 or so distinct CDR3 sequences, approximately 42% were seen once, and the ten largest hold just over 4%. The CDR3 extends over 15 amino acids. The V gene's germline CDR1 is SNHLY and CDR2 FYNNEI. As concerns this clonotype: Its antigen is as yet unknown. The junction departs from the called germline gene at one end, perhaps through a read error.

The source material was blood. The chain is built from TRBV2 and TRBJ2-2, with TRBD1 matching 9 bases. This TCR derives from a woman aged 18-29 years in good health. CDR3 loop: CASRLPGQGGGELFF. DNA of the CDR3: TGCGCCAGCCGACTACCGGGACAGGGAGGCGGGGAGCTGTTTTTT.